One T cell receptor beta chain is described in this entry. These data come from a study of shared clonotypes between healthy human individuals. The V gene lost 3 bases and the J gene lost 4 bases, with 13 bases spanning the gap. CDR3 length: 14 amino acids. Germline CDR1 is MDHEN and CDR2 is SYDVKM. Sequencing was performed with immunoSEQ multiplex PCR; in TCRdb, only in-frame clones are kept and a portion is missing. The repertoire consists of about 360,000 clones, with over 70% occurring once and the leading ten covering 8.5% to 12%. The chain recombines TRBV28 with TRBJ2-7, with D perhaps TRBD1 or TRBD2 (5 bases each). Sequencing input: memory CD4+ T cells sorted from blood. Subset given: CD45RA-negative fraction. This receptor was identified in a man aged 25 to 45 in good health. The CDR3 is CASSFVGGRYEQYF. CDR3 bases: TGTGCCAGCAGTTTTGTTGGGGGAAGGTACGAGCAGTACTTC. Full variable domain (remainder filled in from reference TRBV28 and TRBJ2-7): DVKVTQSSRYLVKRTGEKVFLECVQDMDHENMFWYRQDPGLGLRLIYFSYDVKMKEKGDIPEGYSVSREKKERFSLILESASTNQTSMYLCASSFVGGRYEQYFGPGTRLTVT.